This T cell receptor (beta chain) is from a study of CD8+ T cells in alopecia areata. There are 13 residues in the CDR3. Germline V gives CDR1 SNHLY, CDR2 FYNNEI. V lost 3 bases to trimming and J lost 8 bases, with 8 bases between them. The treatment was: oral pan-JAK inhibitor, 5-10 mg twice daily. RNA was extracted and reverse transcribed into cDNA as the sequencing template. Only in-frame clones appear in the TCRdb table, and some are missing; sequencing was by immunoSEQ multiplex PCR. The table has about 200,000 clones, roughly three fifths seen once; the top ten hold approximately 1.3%. The receptor was derived from a human donor with alopecia areata. The chain carries TRBV2 and TRBJ1-6; tentatively, D is TRBD1 (5 bases). The material was CD4+ T cells sorted from blood, obtained around week 50, from a patient treated with tofacitinib. Here the CDR3 reads CASSDRGYSPLHF. Written as DNA, the CDR3 is TGTGCCAGCAGTGACCGGGGGTATTCACCCCTCCACTTT.